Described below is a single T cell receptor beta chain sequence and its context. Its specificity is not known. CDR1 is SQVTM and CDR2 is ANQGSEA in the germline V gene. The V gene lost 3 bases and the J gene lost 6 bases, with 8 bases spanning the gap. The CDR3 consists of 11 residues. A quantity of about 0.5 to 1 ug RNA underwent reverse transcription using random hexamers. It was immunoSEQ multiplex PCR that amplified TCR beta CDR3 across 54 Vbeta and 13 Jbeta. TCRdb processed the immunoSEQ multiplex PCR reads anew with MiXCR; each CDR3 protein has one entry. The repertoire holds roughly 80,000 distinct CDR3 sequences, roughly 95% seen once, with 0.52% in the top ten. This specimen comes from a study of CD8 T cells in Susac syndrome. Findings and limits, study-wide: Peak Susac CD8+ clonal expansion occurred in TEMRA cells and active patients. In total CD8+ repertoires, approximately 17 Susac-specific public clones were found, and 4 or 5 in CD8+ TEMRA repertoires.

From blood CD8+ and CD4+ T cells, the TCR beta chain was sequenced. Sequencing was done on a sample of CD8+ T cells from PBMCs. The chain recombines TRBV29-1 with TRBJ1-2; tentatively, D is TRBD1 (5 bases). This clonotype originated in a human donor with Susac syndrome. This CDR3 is CSVESRDGYTF. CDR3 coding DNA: TGCAGCGTTGAGAGCAGGGATGGCTACACCTTC.